A single sample gave rise to the 29 T cell receptor beta chains below, sequenced in a study of T cells after yellow fever vaccination. TCRdb re-called the 5' RACE reads through MiXCR, storing one row per CDR3 protein. There are 300,000 to 400,000 distinct CDR3 sequences in the sample; around 12% occur only once, and 3.2% lies in the top ten. The sequencing used CD4+ T cells sorted from PBMCs, collected 15 days after the yellow fever booster vaccination. These receptors all stem from a man aged 18 to 35 who received the YFV17D yellow fever vaccine.

The chain recombines TRBV7-2 with TRBJ2-7; a weak D match, TRBD1 (6 bases). The germline CDR1 and CDR2 sequences are SGHTA and FQGNSA. Trimming removed 2 bases at V and 4 bases at J, with 15 bases between. This CDR3 spans 15 amino acids. This CDR3 reads CASSLRVGGWYEQYV. The CDR3, as DNA: TGTGCCAGCAGCTTAAGGGTTGGGGGCTGGTACGAGCAGTACGTC.

In its sample, this clonotype was seen a few times. This chain joins TRBV6-5 and TRBJ2-1, with D possibly matching TRBD1 (5 bases). V lost 6 bases, J lost 11 bases, and 14 bases lay in between. CDR3 length: 12 residues. The germline V gene has CDR1 MNHEY and CDR2 SVGAGI. CDR3 bases: TGTGCCAGCAGCAAGGGGCAGTGGCAGCAGTTCTTC. The encoded protein is CASSKGQWQQFF.

V is TRBV4-2 and J is TRBJ2-5; D is perhaps TRBD1 or TRBD2 (6 bases each). With 4 bases removed from V and 1 base from J, the gap between germline ends came to 10 bases. Looked up from germline, CDR1 is LGHNA and CDR2 is YNFKEQ. This CDR3 spans 14 amino acids. DNA for the CDR3: TGTGCCAGCAGCCGCGAGGGGGGCCAAGAGACCCAGTACTTC. Translated, it gives CASSREGGQETQYF.

The J gene is TRBJ1-1, the V gene TRBV5-6; the D gene is possibly TRBD1 (5 bases). The CDR3 extends over 15 amino acids. The germline gives CDR1 SGHDT, CDR2 YYEEEE. Trimming shortened V by 1 base and J by 5 bases, and 15 bases separated the two germline ends. The CDR3: CASSLLLQAGTEAFF. CDR3 sequence (DNA): TGTGCCAGCAGCTTGCTTCTACAGGCGGGGACTGAAGCTTTCTTT.

In this sample, this clonotype turned up a few times. V is TRBV7-2 and J is TRBJ2-5; D perhaps matches TRBD2 (5 bases). Germline CDR1 is SGHTA and CDR2 is FQGNSA. This CDR3 has 15 residues. The V gene lost 1 base and the J gene lost 2 bases, with 11 bases spanning the gap. CDR3 loop: CASSLGLTTQETQYF. The CDR3, as DNA: TGTGCCAGCAGCTTAGGTTTGACTACTCAAGAGACCCAGTACTTC.

In this sample, this clonotype turned up a few times. The V call is TRBV7-2, the J call TRBJ1-2, with TRBD1 matching 8 bases. The V gene's germline CDR1 is SGHTA and CDR2 FQGNSA. J gave up 4 bases and V 5 bases, and 9 bases lay outside the gene matches. This CDR3 is built from 15 residues. The CDR3 DNA reads as TGTGCCAGCAGCCCTGACAGGGGCGCCTTCTATGGCTACACCTTC. The encoded protein is CASSPDRGAFYGYTF.

The V gene is TRBV5-1, the J gene TRBJ2-5, with a possible D match to TRBD1 (5 bases). The ends were cut back, 1 base at V and 1 base at J, with 11 bases in the middle. The CDR3 extends over 15 amino acids. Germline CDR1 and CDR2: SGHRS and YFSETQ. CDR3 sequence reads: CASSLSHRLQETQYF. CDR3 sequence (DNA): TGCGCCAGCAGCTTGTCTCACAGGCTCCAAGAGACCCAGTACTTC.

This clonotype was detected many times. The chain is built from TRBV7-3 and TRBJ1-1; weak D call: TRBD1 (6 bases). The CDR3 length is 15 residues. Germline-derived CDR1 and CDR2 are SGHTA and FQGTGA. V was trimmed by 1 base and J by 5 bases, leaving 14 bases between them. In nucleotides, the CDR3 is TGTGCCAGCAGCTTAATGGGGGGCGCGGAGACTGAAGCTTTCTTT. It codes for CASSLMGGAETEAFF.

The rearrangement links TRBV14 to TRBJ2-7; 9 bases agree with TRBD2. Germline trimming cut 6 bases from V and 4 bases from J; bases unmatched to any gene: 4. This CDR3 has 13 residues. Germline CDR1 reads SGHDN; CDR2 reads FVKESK. Here the CDR3 reads CASRSSGAYEQYF. CDR3 DNA: TGTGCCAGCAGATCTAGCGGGGCATACGAGCAGTACTTC.

J is TRBJ2-7 and V is TRBV19, with TRBD1 identical over 10 bases. The junction had 13 bases not matched to a gene; V was cut back by 6 bases and J by 2 bases. This CDR3 comprises 17 residues. Per germline, CDR1 LNHDA and CDR2 SQIVND (reference sequence). CDR3 protein: CASSSPRAGQGTYEQYF. The CDR3 nucleotides read TGTGCCAGTAGCTCACCACGAGCGGGACAGGGGACCTACGAGCAGTACTTC.

V usage is TRBV6-2 or TRBV6-3 and J usage is TRBJ2-3; D uncertain. Germline V gene lookup returns CDR1 MNHEY and CDR2 SVGEGT. CDR3 size: 13 residues. The V end was cut by 7 bases, the J end by 1 base, with 9 bases between. Here the CDR3 DNA reads TGTGCCAGCATCCGGTATGGCACAGATACGCAGTATTTT. This codes for CASIRYGTDTQYF.

This clonotype appeared a single time. J is TRBJ1-4 and V is TRBV7-2; D possibly corresponds to TRBD1 (5 bases). Germline CDR1 SGHTA, CDR2 FQGNSA. The length of the CDR3 is 14 residues. Trimming stripped 8 bases from V and 5 bases from J, with 15 bases between. The CDR3 region has the DNA TGTGCCAGCCGCCTGTGGGGGGGGAATGAAAAACTGTTTTTT. The encoded protein is CASRLWGGNEKLFF.

This clonotype has more than one count but fewer than ten. The V and J genes are TRBV7-3 and TRBJ1-6; 12 bases map to TRBD1. The CDR3 consists of 15 residues. CDR1 SGHTA and CDR2 FQGTGA come from the germline V gene. Trimming took 3 bases from V and 10 from J; bases not matched to a gene: 4. The CDR3 DNA is TGTGCCAGCAGCTTCGGGACAGGGGGCACGTCACCCCTCCACTTT. Its protein product is CASSFGTGGTSPLHF.

This chain joins TRBV9 and TRBJ2-7, with D maybe TRBD1 (6 bases). The CDR3 has 19 amino acids. Between the trimmed V and J ends, which lost 0 bases and 3 bases, there was a span of 25 bases. From germline, CDR1 is SGDLS and CDR2 YYNGEE. The CDR3: CASSVDLKGEAGQDYEQYV. In DNA, the CDR3 is TGTGCCAGCAGCGTAGACCTCAAGGGGGAAGCCGGACAAGACTACGAGCAGTACGTC.

This clonotype was observed many times. The genes are TRBV29-1 and TRBJ2-1; no definite D call. In germline, CDR1 is SQVTM, CDR2 ANQGSEA. V was pared by 3 bases and J by 7 bases, with 10 bases between. The CDR3 runs to 12 residues. The CDR3 spells CSVDSQGNEQFF. As DNA, the CDR3 is TGCAGCGTTGACTCCCAAGGGAATGAGCAGTTCTTC.

V gene TRBV20-1 combines with J gene TRBJ1-5; weak D call: TRBD1 (5 bases). The CDR3 consists of 15 residues. The germline gives CDR1 DFQATT, CDR2 SNEGSKA (reference sequence). V shed 0 bases and J shed 1 base, with 10 bases lying between them. CDR3 in amino acids: CSARDPGTSNQPQHF. CDR3 nucleotides: TGCAGTGCTAGAGATCCGGGGACGAGCAATCAGCCCCAGCATTTT.

This clonotype has more than one count but fewer than ten. The CDR3 reads CSAISDTPREQYF. The CDR3, as DNA: TGCAGTGCCATAAGCGACACCCCTCGCGAGCAGTACTTC. The chain is built from TRBV20-1 and TRBJ2-7; no definite D call. The CDR3 runs 13 residues. V gave up 6 bases and J gave up 6 bases, with 18 bases separating them. The germline V gene has CDR1 DFQATT and CDR2 SNEGSKA (reference sequence).

This clonotype turned up a few times. This chain links TRBV7-3 with TRBJ1-2; D is unclear. From germline, CDR1 is SGHTA and CDR2 FQGTGA. V was cut by 2 bases and J by 8 bases, with 12 bases left in between. The CDR3 has 13 amino acids. CDR3 amino acids: CASSLGEHGGYTF. CDR3 bases: TGTGCCAGCAGCTTAGGGGAGCACGGAGGCTACACCTTC.

This chain's CDR3 is CASSSGTGRRTDTQYF. CDR3 nucleotides: TGTGCCAGCAGCTCCGGGACAGGGAGGAGGACAGATACGCAGTATTTT. The V and J genes are TRBV11-2 and TRBJ2-3; 9 bases match TRBD1. Germline V gene lookup returns CDR1 SGHAT and CDR2 FQNNGV. The CDR3 length is 16 residues. With V trimmed by 4 bases and J by 3 bases, 8 bases remained unmatched.

V and J are TRBV18 and TRBJ1-4; 7 positions match TRBD1. This CDR3 spans 14 amino acids. The V segment lost 3 bases and the J segment 7 bases; nucleotides outside the gene matches: 5. Germline CDR1 reads KGHSH; CDR2 reads LQKENI. As DNA, the CDR3 is TGTGCCAGCTCACCTTGGACAGGTCGTGAAAAACTGTTTTTT. The encoded protein is CASSPWTGREKLFF.

The chain employs TRBV7-2 and TRBJ2-7, with a tentative D call TRBD2 (6 bases). V lost 5 bases, J lost 3 bases, and 17 bases lay in between. The CDR3 has 15 residues. Germline V gene sequence: CDR1 SGHTA, CDR2 FQGNSA. The CDR3 coding sequence is TGTGCCAGCAGCCGCTCGATCGGGACTCTCTACGAGCAGTACTTC. This translates into CASSRSIGTLYEQYF.

CDR3 residues: CATSRDYATYEQYV. In DNA form, the CDR3 reads TGTGCCACCAGCAGGGACTATGCCACCTACGAGCAGTACGTC. The chain uses TRBV15 and TRBJ2-7; tentative D call: TRBD2 (6 bases). Trimming removed 3 bases from V and 2 bases from J, with 11 bases in between. Germline loops: CDR1 LNHNV, CDR2 YYDKDF (reference sequence). CDR3 length: 14 residues.

The gene calls are TRBV5-4 and TRBJ2-3; 10 nucleotides line up with TRBD2. J was trimmed by 2 bases and V by 4 bases; bases with no gene match: 4. Germline V gene data show CDR1 as SGHNT and CDR2 as YYREEE (reference sequence). The CDR3 contains 15 residues. The CDR3 coding sequence is TGTGCCAGCAGCCCTAGCGGGGGCAACACAGATACGCAGTATTTT. Translation gives CASSPSGGNTDTQYF.

This clonotype was seen at least ten times. The chain couples TRBV19 to TRBJ2-7, with a weak D call TRBD2 (6 bases). Germline lookup yields CDR1 LNHDA and CDR2 SQIVND (reference sequence). The CDR3 runs 14 residues. Trimming left V 3 bases short and J 1 base short, with 10 bases between. CDR3: CASSISGTSYEQYF. The CDR3 coding sequence is TGTGCCAGTAGTATCTCGGGGACTTCCTACGAGCAGTACTTC.

The chain joins TRBV7-3 to TRBJ2-5; no reliable D call. This CDR3 has 14 residues. CDR1 and CDR2 from the germline V gene are SGHTA and FQGTGA. Trimming took 5 bases from V and 5 from J, leaving 15 bases between them. The CDR3 region is CASSRSGFGETQYF. CDR3 coding DNA: TGTGCCAGCAGCCGTTCAGGATTTGGGGAGACCCAGTACTTC.

The V call is TRBV11-3, the J call TRBJ2-1; D not resolved. This CDR3 spans 12 amino acids. Germline lookup yields CDR1 SGHNT and CDR2 YENEEA. Trimming took 5 bases from V and 5 from J, leaving 7 bases between them. CDR3 region: CASSHTHNEQFF. The CDR3 DNA follows: TGTGCCAGCAGCCACACCCACAATGAGCAGTTCTTC.

This clonotype was recorded a few times. The chain carries TRBV18 and TRBJ2-1; D perhaps matches TRBD1 (6 bases). Germline V gene sequence: CDR1 KGHSH, CDR2 LQKENI. The ends were cut back, 0 bases at V and 9 bases at J, with 15 bases in the middle. The CDR3 runs to 15 residues. The CDR3 nucleotides read TGTGCCAGCTCACCACCGAGGGCAGGGGATAGTGAGCAGTTCTTC. It translates to CASSPPRAGDSEQFF.

The table lists this clonotype with many counts. This chain links TRBV7-2 with TRBJ2-7; a weak D match, TRBD2 (6 bases). Germline lookup yields CDR1 SGHTA and CDR2 FQGNSA. Trimming shortened V by 6 bases and J by 3 bases, and 12 bases separated the two germline ends. The CDR3 is 13 amino acids. The CDR3 sequence is CASSRMRDYEQYV. As DNA, the CDR3 is TGTGCCAGCAGTAGAATGCGGGACTACGAGCAGTACGTC.

DNA for the CDR3: TGTGCCAGCAGTTTTGAGCGGGGGGGGTATGAGCAGTTCTTC. It codes for CASSFERGGYEQFF. The chain links TRBV12-3 or TRBV12-4 to TRBJ2-1, with 10 bases lining up with TRBD2. The CDR3 contains 14 residues. The V gene end was trimmed by 3 bases and the J gene end by 8 bases; junction bases not matched to a gene: 4.